This T cell receptor beta chain was identified in a study of cytomegalovirus exposure and HLA in healthy donors. Overall study: The Caucasian-associated ancestry cluster contained approximately 81% of the approximately 410 genotyped donors. Notes on the study in general: Through in vitro validation, three CMV-associated chains were shown to be specific for CMV antigens. Indistinguishable V segments such as TRBV6-2 and TRBV6-3 were excluded.

The PCR was carried out with 60 Vbeta primers and 13 Jbeta primers. Generated by immunoSEQ multiplex PCR, the TCRdb table keeps only in-frame clones and is missing some. Of 100,000 to 150,000 clones listed, roughly 77% are singletons. For this clone: What it binds is unknown.

V shed 3 bases and J 9 bases; nucleotides not matched to a gene: 6. The CDR3 is 14 residues long. Germline V gene sequence: CDR1 MNHNS, CDR2 SASEGT. The clonotype was recovered from a man aged 25-45 years in good health and CMV-seronegative. Sequenced sample: PBMCs. V usage is TRBV6-1 and J usage is TRBJ2-1; 9 bases agree with TRBD2. As DNA, the CDR3 is TGTGCCAGCAGTGAGGGGACTAGCAAGGGTGAGCAGTTCTTC. Translated: CASSEGTSKGEQFF.